This note documents a single TCR beta chain sequence. Its cognate antigen is unknown. This may be a read error, as it is one base from a much larger clone. The iRepertoire nested amplicon-rescue multiplex PCR amplified TCR alpha and beta CDR3s from RNA. Each CDR3 protein is one row after TCRdb ran MiXCR on the multiplex PCR reads. Among 300,000 to 450,000 distinct CDR3 sequences, 35% to 45% were seen once, and the ten largest hold about 12%. From germline, CDR1 is MNHEY and CDR2 SMNVEV (reference sequence). The V gene lost 6 bases and the J gene lost 10 bases, with 16 bases spanning the gap. The CDR3 is 13 residues long. The entry originates in a study of glioma-infiltrating T cells. General study findings and limits: Tissue-blood divergence was below expectation in non-neoplastic patients, above in gliomas.

The V call is TRBV27, the J call TRBJ2-1; no reliable D call. This sequence was found in a human donor with low-grade glioma or glioblastoma, undergoing nonglioma brain surgery, or in good health (not recorded which). Sample: glioma tissue, nonneoplastic brain tissue, or PBMCs (not recorded which). The CDR3 DNA follows: TGTGCCAGCAGGCCAGGACCCGGACGGGAGCAGTTCTTC. Its protein product is CASRPGPGREQFF.